This entry concerns a single T cell receptor (beta chain). This sample is part of a study of blood T cell repertoires in COVID-19. Study-level background: Italy, Spain and the United States were the sources of the convalescent and acute COVID-19 samples. Sources were T cells, B-cell-depleted T cells, or PBMCs; the material itself was cDNA or gDNA.

Patients in Seattle were enrolled during active infection, then followed longitudinally. The CDR3 is 13 amino acids. V dropped 3 bases and J dropped 8 bases, with 10 bases sitting between them. The germline gives CDR1 LNHDA, CDR2 SQIVND (reference sequence). Per the authors' pipeline: Researchers report that nucleated cell counts were estimated from reference gene primer amplification. Sequencing used immunoSEQ multiplex PCR; TCRdb keeps in-frame clones, though not all of them. V and J calls plus clone size are reproduced from that table; the DNA served to infer D and trimming. The sample lists just under 350,000 clones; about 88% were seen once.

The chain combines TRBV19 with TRBJ1-4, with D unclear. This TCR was sampled from a woman aged 65 to 85 with COVID-19, enrolled during active disease. Sequencing input: peripheral blood. The CDR3 DNA reads as TGTGCCAGTAGTATGGGAGTCACCGAAAAACTGTTTTTT. This translates into CASSMGVTEKLFF.